The 17 T cell receptor beta chains reported below all come from one sample, sequenced in a study of blood T cell repertoires in COVID-19. Here immunoSEQ multiplex PCR was the method, and the copy in TCRdb shows in-frame clones only, minus some. The sample consists of 210,000 or so clones, roughly nine tenths of them appearing once. The specimen sequenced was PBMCs or T cells enriched from blood (not recorded which). Receptor source: a man aged 25 to 45 who had recovered from COVID-19.

This clone was observed once. The V call is TRBV19, the J call TRBJ2-1, with 12 bases identical to TRBD2. Trimming cost V 2 bases and J 2 bases; bases outside gene matches: 10. The CDR3 runs 19 residues. Germline loops: CDR1 LNHDA, CDR2 SQIVND (reference sequence). CDR3: CASSIPLTSGRLTYNEQFF. CDR3 nucleotide sequence: TGTGCCAGTAGTATACCACTCACTAGCGGGAGGTTGACCTACAATGAGCAGTTCTTC.

V and J are TRBV30 and TRBJ1-5; the D gene is possibly TRBD1 (5 bases). The CDR3 loop spans 11 amino acids. Between the trimmed V and J ends, which lost 2 bases and 7 bases, there was a span of 6 bases. The germline V gene has CDR1 GTSNPN and CDR2 SVGIG (reference sequence). The CDR3 spells CAWSQGQPQHF. CDR3 nucleotides: TGTGCCTGGAGTCAGGGCCAGCCCCAGCATTTT.

The chain is built from TRBV3-1 (or the pseudogene TRBV3-2) and TRBJ1-2, with D perhaps TRBD1 (5 bases). CDR1 and CDR2 (germline): LGHDT, YNNKEL (reference sequence). This CDR3 region has 16 residues. Trimming removed 4 bases at V and 7 bases at J, with 22 bases between. The DNA of the CDR3 is TGTGCCAGCAGCCTCAGCCAGGGTATCCATTCCTGTGGCTACACCTTC. Protein: CASSLSQGIHSCGYTF.

The chain couples TRBV3-1 (or the pseudogene TRBV3-2) to TRBJ2-7; 10 bases line up with TRBD2. The CDR3 is made up of 18 amino acids. The V gene end was trimmed by 3 bases and the J gene end by 2 bases; junction bases not matched to a gene: 13. CDR1 and CDR2 (germline): LGHDT, YNNKEL (reference sequence). CDR3 amino acids: CASSQWRASGRGAYEQYF. DNA of the CDR3: TGTGCCAGCAGCCAGTGGAGGGCTAGCGGGAGAGGAGCCTACGAGCAGTACTTC.

This clone was observed once. The chain couples TRBV6-5 to TRBJ2-5; 9 nucleotides match TRBD1. The germline gives CDR1 MNHEY, CDR2 SVGAGI. This CDR3 has 14 residues. V lost 6 bases, J lost 2 bases, and 4 bases stayed unmatched. The CDR3, as DNA: TGTGCCAGCAGCGGACAGGGGAGACAAGAGACCCAGTACTTC. Its protein product is CASSGQGRQETQYF.

The chain employs TRBV6-2 or TRBV6-3 and TRBJ2-1, with 12 nucleotides matching TRBD2. Germline loops: CDR1 MNHEY, CDR2 SVGEGT. The CDR3 sequence is 14 residues long. The ends lost 5 bases at V and 7 bases at J; junction bases unmatched: 3. The DNA for the CDR3 is TGTGCCAGCAGTCTAGCGGGAGGGGGGAATGAGCAGTTCTTC. It translates to CASSLAGGGNEQFF.

This chain uses TRBV6-4 with TRBJ2-2; D gene uncertain. The germline V gene encodes CDR1 MRHNA and CDR2 SNTAGT. Trimming took off 4 bases at V and 6 bases at J, with 12 bases between the two ends. CDR3 length equals 14 residues. The CDR3 protein is CASSAEVGSGELFF. The CDR3 DNA sequence: TGTGCCAGCAGTGCAGAGGTCGGTTCCGGGGAGCTGTTTTTT.

In its sample, this clone was seen a few times. At the DNA level, this CDR3 is encoded by other sequences in the same sample as well. This chain joins TRBV14 and TRBJ1-1, with 8 positions matching TRBD1. Trimming removed 4 bases from V and 4 bases from J; junction bases left unmatched: 2. This CDR3 region has 13 residues. Germline-derived CDR1 and CDR2 are SGHDN and FVKESK. The chain's CDR3 is CASSLTGGTEAFF. Here the CDR3 DNA reads TGTGCCAGCAGCCTCACAGGGGGCACTGAAGCTTTCTTT.

The chain employs TRBV27 and TRBJ1-6; D gene uncertain. Trimming left V 2 bases short and J 0 bases short, with 11 bases between. CDR3 length equals 17 residues. Germline assignment: CDR1 MNHEY and CDR2 SMNVEV (reference sequence). The DNA of the CDR3 is TGTGCCAGCAGTTTAAATCCACCCAGCTCCTATAATTCACCCCTCCACTTT. Residues: CASSLNPPSSYNSPLHF.

This clone was observed once. The chain carries TRBV3-1 (or the pseudogene TRBV3-2) and TRBJ2-3, with 7 bases lining up with TRBD2. Trimming at V came to 4 bases and at J to 9 bases, leaving 10 bases not matched to a gene. Germline V lookup: CDR1 LGHDT, CDR2 YNNKEL (reference sequence). This CDR3 contains 14 residues. The CDR3 spells CASSLTAGSETQYF. In DNA form, the CDR3 reads TGTGCCAGCAGCCTGACAGCGGGGAGTGAGACGCAGTATTTT.

V usage is TRBV6-5 and J usage is TRBJ2-7, with D possibly TRBD2 on 6 matching bases. From germline, CDR1 is MNHEY and CDR2 SVGAGI. CDR3 length: 13 amino acids. V was clipped by 11 bases and J by 5 bases, with 19 bases between them. The CDR3 sequence is CAGREGLLDEQYF. CDR3 DNA: TGTGCCGGGCGAGAGGGACTCCTTGACGAGCAGTACTTC.

The rearrangement uses TRBV28 and TRBJ1-1, with 8 nucleotides matching TRBD1. From germline, CDR1 is MDHEN and CDR2 SYDVKM. This CDR3 has 15 residues. Trimming cost V 7 bases and J 2 bases; bases outside gene matches: 9. The CDR3 loop reads CASTRSGQGNTEAFF. CDR3 bases: TGTGCCAGCACCCGGTCTGGACAGGGAAACACTGAAGCTTTCTTT. Variable domain in full (rest from reference TRBV28 and TRBJ1-1): DVKVTQSSRYLVKRTGEKVFLECVQDMDHENMFWYRQDPGLGLRLIYFSYDVKMKEKGDIPEGYSVSREKKERFSLILESASTNQTSMYLCASTRSGQGNTEAFFGQGTRLTVV.

V is TRBV5-1 and J is TRBJ2-2, with 8 bases that match TRBD2. This CDR3 contains 17 residues. CDR1 and CDR2 from the germline V gene are SGHRS and YFSETQ. Trimming removed 4 bases from V and 0 bases from J; junction bases left unmatched: 8. CDR3: CASSLPAGGTNTGELFF. CDR3 DNA: TGCGCCAGCAGCCTCCCCGCGGGAGGAACGAACACCGGGGAGCTGTTTTTT. Full variable domain (missing parts from reference TRBV5-1 and TRBJ2-2): KAGVTQTPRYLIKTRGQQVTLSCSPISGHRSVSWYQQTPGQGLQFLFEYFSETQRNKGNFPGRFSGRQFSNSRSEMNVSTLELGDSALYLCASSLPAGGTNTGELFFGEGSRLTVL.

The V call is TRBV28, the J call TRBJ1-4; 7 bases align to TRBD1. Germline lookup yields CDR1 MDHEN and CDR2 SYDVKM. The CDR3 has 13 residues. V dropped 7 bases and J dropped 4; count of bases not matched to a gene: 3. The CDR3 DNA follows: TGTGCCAGCAAGGGGGCAGATAATGAAAAACTGTTTTTT. Translated: CASKGADNEKLFF.

The V gene is TRBV19, the J gene TRBJ1-5; D possibly corresponds to TRBD1 (6 bases). This CDR3 spans 16 amino acids. Per the germline V gene, CDR1 is LNHDA and CDR2 is SQIVND (reference sequence). V lost 3 bases and J lost 0, with 12 bases in between. CDR3 nucleotides: TGTGCCAGTAGTATCAGGGGAGGGGCTAGCAATCAGCCCCAGCATTTT. It is translated as CASSIRGGASNQPQHF.

The chain recombines TRBV7-9 with TRBJ2-7; 10 bases fit TRBD2. The CDR3 consists of 15 residues. Germline CDR1 reads SEHNR; CDR2 reads FQNEAQ (reference sequence). With 6 bases clipped from V and 7 bases from J, the junction kept 12 bases outside the gene matches. The CDR3 sequence: CASRSRGSGRQEQYF. The CDR3 DNA reads as TGTGCCAGCAGATCCCGGGGTAGCGGGAGGCAGGAGCAGTACTTC.

The V call is TRBV7-9, the J call TRBJ2-7; 11 nucleotides agree with TRBD1. This CDR3 region has 16 residues. V gave up 3 bases and J gave up 5 bases; unmatched junction bases: 9. From germline, CDR1 is SEHNR and CDR2 FQNEAQ (reference sequence). CDR3 amino acids: CASSFYFGTGGNEQYF. The CDR3 DNA follows: TGTGCCAGCAGCTTTTATTTCGGGACAGGGGGGAACGAGCAGTACTTC.